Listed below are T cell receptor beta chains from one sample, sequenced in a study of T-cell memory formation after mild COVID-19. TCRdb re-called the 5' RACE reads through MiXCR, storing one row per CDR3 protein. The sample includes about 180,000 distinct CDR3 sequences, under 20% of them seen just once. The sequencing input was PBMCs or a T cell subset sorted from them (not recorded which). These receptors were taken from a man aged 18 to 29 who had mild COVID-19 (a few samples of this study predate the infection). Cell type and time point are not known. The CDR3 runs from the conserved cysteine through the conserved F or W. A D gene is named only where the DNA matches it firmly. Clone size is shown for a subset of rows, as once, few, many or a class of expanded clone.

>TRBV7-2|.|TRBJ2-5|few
CASSLDTTQYF
TGTGCCAGCAGCTTAGACACTACCCAGTACTTC
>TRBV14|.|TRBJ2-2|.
CASSQEATQQFYSPGELFF
TGTGCCAGCAGCCAAGAGGCTACCCAACAATTCTATAGTCCCGGGGAGCTGTTTTTT
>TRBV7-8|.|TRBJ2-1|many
CASSLVGAVLNEQFF
TGTGCCAGCAGCTTAGTTGGGGCCGTCTTGAATGAGCAGTTCTTC
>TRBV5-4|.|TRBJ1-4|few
CASSRRDPNEKLFF
TGTGCCAGCAGCCGGCGCGACCCCAATGAAAAACTGTTTTTT
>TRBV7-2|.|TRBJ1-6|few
CASSLAASGGSPLHF
TGTGCCAGCAGCTTAGCGGCCAGTGGGGGTTCACCCCTCCACTTT
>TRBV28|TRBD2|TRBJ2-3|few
CASSEAGGRTDTQYF
TGTGCCAGCAGTGAAGCGGGGGGCCGGACAGATACGCAGTATTTT
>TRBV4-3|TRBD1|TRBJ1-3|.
CASSQGQGLTGNTIYF
TGCGCCAGCAGCCAAGGACAGGGTTTGACTGGAAACACCATATATTTT
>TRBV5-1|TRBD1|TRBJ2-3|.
CASSIGQVGDTQYF
TGCGCCAGCAGCATCGGACAGGTTGGAGATACGCAGTATTTT
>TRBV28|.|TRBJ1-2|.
CASRDGYYGYTF
TGTGCCAGCAGGGACGGATACTATGGCTACACCTTC
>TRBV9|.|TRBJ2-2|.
CASSAHPRGTGELFF
TGTGCCAGCAGCGCCCACCCGAGGGGGACCGGGGAGCTGTTTTTT
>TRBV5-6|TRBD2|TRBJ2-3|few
CASSLVLAGTDTQYF
TGTGCCAGCAGCTTGGTCCTAGCGGGCACAGATACGCAGTATTTT
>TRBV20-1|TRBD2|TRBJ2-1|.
CSASGGAGQDNEQFF
TGCAGTGCTAGCGGGGGGGCCGGTCAGGACAATGAGCAGTTCTTC
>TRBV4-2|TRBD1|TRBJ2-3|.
CASSQDLHRGRTDTQYF
TGTGCCAGCAGCCAAGATCTTCACAGGGGTCGCACAGATACGCAGTATTTT
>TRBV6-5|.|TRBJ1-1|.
CASSYSSQAFF
TGTGCCAGCAGTTACTCGAGTCAAGCTTTCTTT
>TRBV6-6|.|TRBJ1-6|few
CASSPTGLSPLHF
TGTGCCAGCAGTCCAACAGGGTTATCACCCCTCCACTTT
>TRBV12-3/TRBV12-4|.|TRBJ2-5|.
CASSLLGRETQYF
TGTGCCAGCAGTTTATTAGGGAGAGAGACCCAGTACTTC
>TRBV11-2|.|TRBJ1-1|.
CASGVTWGNTEAFF
TGTGCCAGCGGGGTTACCTGGGGGAACACTGAAGCTTTCTTT
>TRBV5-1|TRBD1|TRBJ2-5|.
CASSPVGTAETQYF
TGCGCCAGCAGCCCGGTGGGGACAGCAGAGACCCAGTACTTC
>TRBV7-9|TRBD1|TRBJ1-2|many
CASSARRGTYGYTF
TGTGCCAGCAGCGCCCGCAGGGGGACCTATGGCTACACCTTC
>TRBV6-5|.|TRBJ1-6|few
CASSRDPDVPPLHF
TGTGCCAGCAGTCGGGACCCCGATGTCCCACCCCTCCACTTT
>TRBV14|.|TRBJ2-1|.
CASSQEFPRRGYNEQFF
TGTGCCAGCAGCCAAGAATTCCCGCGGCGAGGTTACAATGAGCAGTTCTTC
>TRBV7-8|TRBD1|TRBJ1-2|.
CASSSRTGGNYGYTF
TGTGCCAGCAGCTCCCGGACAGGGGGTAACTATGGCTACACCTTC
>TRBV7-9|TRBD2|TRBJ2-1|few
CASSSQLAGINEQFF
TGTGCCAGCAGCTCCCAACTAGCGGGGATCAATGAGCAGTTCTTC
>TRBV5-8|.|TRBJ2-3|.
CASSPGLPSDTQYF
TGTGCCAGCAGCCCGGGACTGCCGTCGGATACGCAGTATTTT